A selection of T cell receptor beta chains follows, all from one sample in a study of identical twins. TCRdb passed the 5' RACE reads through MiXCR, listing each CDR3 protein once. The table includes 200,000 to 250,000 distinct CDR3 sequences, around 8% detected once. These data also featured in a second study, about yellow fever vaccine responses in identical twins.

Sequenced material: memory (CD45RO+) T cells sorted from blood. These receptors were obtained from a woman in her late teens or twenties in good health. CDR3s include the opening cysteine and the closing phenylalanine or tryptophan. Each record gives: J gene, clone size, V gene, D gene, CDR3 protein, CDR3 DNA. The D gene is left open where the match is weak. Clone size is not always given. Where it is, it says once, few, many or a class for expanded clones.

TRBJ2-6 | few | TRBV19 | - | CASSRPGANVLTF | TGTGCCAGTAGTCGACCCGGGGCCAACGTCCTGACTTTC
TRBJ1-1 | - | TRBV29-1 | - | CSVARRGMNTEAFF | TGCAGCGTTGCACGACGGGGAATGAACACTGAAGCTTTCTTT
TRBJ2-3 | few | TRBV20-1 | - | CSARHTGPTDTQYF | TGCAGTGCTAGGCATACGGGTCCCACAGATACGCAGTATTTT
TRBJ2-3 | - | TRBV3-1 | - | CASSQGVSRGPDTQYF | TGTGCCAGCAGCCAAGGAGTTAGTAGGGGACCAGATACGCAGTATTTT
TRBJ2-7 | - | TRBV7-9 | TRBD2 | CASSSPGLAGATYEQYF | TGTGCCAGCAGCTCCCCGGGACTAGCGGGGGCAACCTACGAGCAGTACTTC
TRBJ2-5 | - | TRBV7-3 | TRBD2 | CASSLTGTSGAPRETQYF | TGTGCCAGCAGCTTAACCGGGACTAGCGGGGCTCCCCGTGAGACCCAGTACTTC
TRBJ2-3 | few | TRBV2 | TRBD2 | CASSAEKSSGWQYF | TGTGCCAGCAGTGCCGAAAAATCTAGCGGATGGCAGTATTTT
TRBJ2-1 | many | TRBV27 | - | CASRKWGVGYNEQFF | TGTGCCAGCAGAAAGTGGGGAGTGGGATACAATGAGCAGTTCTTC
TRBJ2-3 | few | TRBV12-3/TRBV12-4 | TRBD2 | CASSPRLDGGADTQYF | TGTGCCAGCAGTCCCCGGCTGGACGGGGGGGCTGATACGCAGTATTTT
TRBJ2-6 | many | TRBV20-1 | - | CSARLPSSGANVLTF | TGCAGTGCTCGGTTACCCAGCTCTGGGGCCAACGTCCTGACTTTC
TRBJ2-7 | - | TRBV6-1 | - | CASSIVLGEQYF | TGTGCAAGCAGCATAGTGCTTGGCGAGCAGTACTTC
TRBJ2-3 | many | TRBV6-4 | TRBD2 | CASSDSSGRGGTDTQYF | TGTGCCAGCAGTGACTCTAGCGGGAGAGGAGGCACAGATACGCAGTATTTT
TRBJ2-7 | - | TRBV6-2/TRBV6-3 | TRBD2 | CASNPLAGVNEQYF | TGTGCCAGCAACCCACTAGCGGGAGTAAACGAGCAGTACTTC
TRBJ1-2 | - | TRBV12-3/TRBV12-4 | - | CASTAAGNTGWGYTF | TGTGCCAGCACAGCGGCAGGGAATACGGGATGGGGCTACACCTTC
TRBJ2-7 | - | TRBV6-6 | - | CASSPQMREQYF | TGTGCCAGCAGCCCCCAAATGAGGGAGCAGTACTTC
TRBJ2-1 | many | TRBV7-6 | - | CASSAQTYNEQFF | TGTGCCAGCAGCGCACAAACCTACAATGAGCAGTTCTTC
TRBJ2-2 | few | TRBV6-1 | TRBD1 | CASSPTKGQTNTGELFF | TGTGCCAGCAGTCCTACCAAGGGACAGACGAACACCGGGGAGCTGTTTTTT
TRBJ2-7 | many | TRBV4-2 | TRBD1 | CASSQDEGQGVLEQYF | TGTGCCAGCAGCCAAGATGAGGGACAGGGGGTATTGGAGCAGTACTTC
TRBJ2-1 | many | TRBV15 | - | CATSRELGTYNEQFF | TGTGCCACCAGCAGGGAATTAGGTACCTACAATGAGCAGTTCTTC
TRBJ2-6 | - | TRBV12-3/TRBV12-4 | TRBD1 | CASSQRGTGTSSGANVLTF | TGTGCCAGCAGCCAAAGGGGGACAGGGACGAGCTCTGGGGCCAACGTCCTGACTTTC
TRBJ2-5 | - | TRBV2 | TRBD1 | CASSGQGMGETQYF | TGTGCCAGCAGCGGACAGGGGATGGGGGAGACCCAGTACTTC
TRBJ2-1 | few | TRBV7-3 | - | CASSLKLAGEQFF | TGTGCCAGCAGCCTCAAACTAGCCGGTGAGCAGTTCTTC
TRBJ1-4 | - | TRBV2 | - | CARKNDPQEKLFF | TGTGCCAGAAAGAACGATCCCCAGGAAAAACTGTTTTTT
TRBJ1-1 | many | TRBV12-3/TRBV12-4 | TRBD1 | CASSLGTGATEAFF | TGTGCCAGCAGTTTGGGGACAGGGGCCACTGAAGCTTTCTTT
TRBJ1-5 | few | TRBV28 | - | CASSATGSVNQPQHF | TGTGCCAGCAGTGCCACAGGCTCTGTCAATCAGCCCCAGCATTTT
TRBJ2-2 | many | TRBV6-2/TRBV6-3 | TRBD1 | CASSPGQGFSGELFF | TGTGCCAGCAGTCCGGGACAGGGTTTCTCCGGGGAGCTGTTTTTT
TRBJ2-7 | - | TRBV10-3 | TRBD1 | CAISGTRDRESYEQYF | TGTGCCATCAGTGGCACCCGGGACAGGGAATCCTACGAGCAGTACTTC
TRBJ1-6 | few | TRBV7-2 | - | CASTIRSNSPLHF | TGTGCCAGCACCATCAGATCGAATTCACCCCTCCACTTT
TRBJ1-1 | few | TRBV6-4 | - | CASSADGHTEAFF | TGTGCCAGCAGTGCCGACGGGCACACTGAAGCTTTCTTT
TRBJ2-5 | many | TRBV12-2 | - | CASRLVTATQETQYF | TGTGCAAGTCGCTTAGTGACAGCTACACAAGAGACCCAGTACTTC
TRBJ1-1 | few | TRBV29-1 | - | CSPEGAFF | TGCAGCCCCGAGGGAGCTTTCTTT
TRBJ2-7 | few | TRBV11-2 | TRBD2 | CASSFLAGVDYEQYF | TGTGCCAGCAGCTTCCTGGCGGGGGTCGACTACGAGCAGTACTTC
TRBJ2-3 | many | TRBV9 | TRBD2 | CASSEGAGAPDTQYF | TGTGCCAGCAGCGAGGGAGCGGGGGCCCCAGATACGCAGTATTTT
TRBJ1-1 | few | TRBV14 | TRBD1 | CASSQVVLLAGDRGFTEAFF | TGTGCCAGCAGCCAAGTAGTTCTTCTGGCTGGGGACAGGGGTTTCACTGAAGCTTTCTTT
TRBJ2-3 | - | TRBV20-1 | TRBD2 | CSALGGSTDTQYF | TGCAGTGCTTTGGGGGGGTCCACAGATACGCAGTATTTT
TRBJ2-1 | many | TRBV6-2/TRBV6-3 | TRBD2 | CASSYVTSGRTSYNEQFF | TGTGCCAGCAGTTACGTTACTAGCGGGAGGACGTCCTACAATGAGCAGTTCTTC
TRBJ1-5 | - | TRBV2 | - | CASRWGSNQPQHF | TGTGCCAGCAGATGGGGTTCGAATCAGCCCCAGCATTTT
TRBJ2-7 | many | TRBV6-2/TRBV6-3 | TRBD1 | CASLREDRTYEQYF | TGTGCCAGCCTCCGTGAGGACAGGACCTACGAGCAGTACTTC
TRBJ2-7 | few | TRBV12-3/TRBV12-4 | - | CASSPSGGLRYEQYF | TGTGCCAGCAGCCCGTCAGGGGGGTTGAGGTACGAGCAGTACTTC